The clone carrying this T cell receptor beta chain turned up a few times. Its antigen is still unknown. The CDR3 spans 13 residues. The germline CDR1 and CDR2 sequences are LGHDT and YNNKEL (reference sequence). V shed 1 base and J shed 5 bases, with 8 bases lying between them. This entry is derived from a study of CD8 T cells in ankylosing spondylitis. In TCRdb, the 5' RACE reads were re-called with MiXCR into one record per CDR3 protein. The sample has more than 150,000 distinct CDR3 sequences, 13% seen once. Study results and caveats: Disease-associated clones were reportedly significantly overrepresented in matched ankylosing spondylitis synovial fluid. Disease-linked clones bore a CD8+ phenotype, appearing relatively rarely in peripheral blood.

Sequences were obtained from blood, either unsorted or a sorted T cell fraction (not recorded which). The chain carries TRBV3-1 and TRBJ1-1; D ambiguous. This receptor was identified in a female donor with ankylosing spondylitis or in good health (not recorded which). The CDR3 loop is CASSQARGTEAFF. CDR3 DNA: TGTGCCAGCAGCCAAGCACGGGGAACTGAAGCTTTCTTT.